This TCR beta chain was profiled in a study of OX40 agonist ivuxolimab in advanced cancers. For the wider study: Ivuxolimab was a fully human IgG2 agonistic monoclonal antibody targeting the costimulatory receptor OX40 (CD134). Among the roughly 52 dose-escalation patients, around 19 had hepatocellular carcinoma, roughly 15 melanoma, 9 renal cell carcinoma and 9 head and neck cancer. A male proportion of 70% to 90% and a mean age of 60 years, ranging from 23 to 79, were recorded for the dose-escalation cohort. The paper reports the monotherapy dose-escalation portion (N ≈ 52 patients) of the phase I ivuxolimab trial. Prior anti-PD-1, anti-PD-L1 or anti-CTLA-4 therapy was permitted, and checkpoint inhibitors had been received by under 50% of dose-escalation patients. Intravenous ivuxolimab was administered to patients every 2 weeks at six dose levels: 0.01, 0.1, 0.3, 1.5, 3 and 10 mg/kg. The point of sequencing TCRbeta in the periphery was to test whether ivuxolimab changed TCR sequence diversity and drove clonal T-cell expansion. Partial responses occurred in three dose-escalation patients, of whom one had hepatocellular carcinoma and two had cutaneous melanoma.

As to this clone: It lacks a known antigen. Base qualities are not recorded, but no much larger clone differs from it by a single base.

To sequence the TCRbeta CDR3 region, genomic DNA was isolated from the sorted cells. The immunoSEQ Assay was used for sequencing of TCRbeta CDR3 regions. TCRdb re-hosts the immuneACCESS table, in-frame sequences only. Its copies lack some clones; in the studies checked, an unresolved V gene accounts for under half of them, and the cause for the rest is not known. This sample has about 28,000 clones in its table, and around 80% of those were observed once. The ten most abundant clones make up less than 30% of the sample. The trial excluded patients who had a history of autoimmune disease or were on systemic immunosuppression. Peripheral blood for TCR sequencing was collected from all dose cohorts at baseline, on cycle 4 day 1, and on cycle 7 day 1. The samples were drawn from a first-in-human, open-label, multicenter phase I dose-escalation trial of ivuxolimab. Adults with locally advanced or metastatic melanoma, renal cell carcinoma, hepatocellular carcinoma or head and neck squamous cell carcinoma were enrolled in the trial. Before TCR sequencing, CD4+ T cells and CD8+ T cells from peripheral blood were sorted into separate populations.

General conclusions and limits of the study: In partial responders in the 0.1-3.0 mg/kg groups, normalized peripheral clonal expansion was found to be among the lowest, especially among CD8+ T cells. At doses of 0.1 to 3.0 mg/kg, clonal expansion of both CD4+ and CD8+ blood T cells was observed from baseline to week 6. Low levels of normalized T-cell clonal expansion were also shown by some nonresponding patients. After ivuxolimab, expanded clones were on average more numerous among CD8+ T cells than among CD4+ T cells. Which antigens the clonally expanded peripheral T cells were specific for was not determined.

Relative to germline, V is missing 2 bases and J is missing 0 bases, with 4 bases of the junction outside any gene match. CDR1 and CDR2, looked up from the germline V gene, are SGHDT and YYEEEE. From cysteine to phenylalanine, the CDR3 is 18 amino acids long. The CDR3 DNA has 54 bases and is translated from base 1. The sample in question was CD4+ or CD8+ T cells sorted from blood, obtained in a trial of the OX40 agonist ivuxolimab. This TCR came from an adult with an advanced solid tumor such as melanoma, head and neck, liver or kidney cancer. In this chain, TRBV5-6 is recombined with TRBJ2-3; a stretch of 15 junction bases matches TRBD2. The DNA reads TGTGCCAGCAGCTTAGGGACTAGCGGGAGGTCTAGCACAGATACGCAGTATTTT. Translated, it gives CASSLGTSGRSSTDTQYF.